The 8 T cell receptor beta chains below all came from one sample that was sequenced in a study of cytomegalovirus exposure and HLA in healthy donors. PCR employed 60 Vbeta and 13 Jbeta primers. TCRdb's table, derived via immunoSEQ multiplex PCR, lists solely in-frame clones and lacks some. Of over 45,000 clones detected, about 81% appear once; the ten largest clones hold 2% to 2.5%. The sample comprised PBMCs. These TCRs come from a boy under 18 in good health and CMV-seropositive.

The rearrangement uses TRBV5-1 and TRBJ1-2; 10 bases match TRBD1. The germline CDR1 and CDR2 sequences are SGHRS and YFSETQ. This CDR3 is built from 18 residues. The J segment lost 1 base and the V segment lost 0 bases, leaving 9 bases of the junction unmatched. CDR3 residues: CASSLGPGTGVLNYGYTF. CDR3 DNA: TGCGCCAGCAGCTTGGGTCCCGGGACAGGGGTCCTTAACTATGGCTACACCTTC.

The chain combines TRBV11-1 with TRBJ2-5; D might be TRBD2 (6 bases). Trimming took off 0 bases at V and 1 base at J, with 15 bases between the two ends. Per the germline V gene, CDR1 is SGHAT and CDR2 is FQDESV (reference sequence). This CDR3 is built from 17 residues. CDR3 nucleotide sequence: TGTGCCAGCAGCTTAGCCCCTCTAGCGAGTTTCCAAGAGACCCAGTACTTC. Its translation is CASSLAPLASFQETQYF.

The chain links TRBV29-1 to TRBJ2-5, with 10 bases fitting TRBD1. In germline, CDR1 is SQVTM, CDR2 ANQGSEA. Trimming at V came to 7 bases and at J to 5 bases, leaving 13 bases not matched to a gene. There are 15 residues in the CDR3. CDR3 nucleotide sequence: TGCAGCGCCATCCCGGGACAGGGGCGTAGGGAGACCCAGTACTTC. Residues: CSAIPGQGRRETQYF.

A few counts support this clone. J is TRBJ2-3 and V is TRBV6-5; 10 nucleotides agree with TRBD2. Germline V lookup: CDR1 MNHEY, CDR2 SVGAGI. J was trimmed by 4 bases and V by 2 bases; bases with no gene match: 3. This CDR3 region has 15 residues. CDR3 sequence: CASSYVSGGSDTQYF. CDR3 coding DNA: TGTGCCAGCAGTTACGTTAGCGGGGGGTCAGATACGCAGTATTTT.

This clone was detected only a few times. V usage is TRBV6-5 and J usage is TRBJ1-4; D remains ambiguous. Germline V gene sequence: CDR1 MNHEY, CDR2 SVGAGI. The CDR3 is made up of 15 amino acids. V dropped 5 bases and J dropped 5 bases, with 15 bases sitting between them. In DNA form, the CDR3 reads TGTGCCAGCAGTCTGATAGAGGGCAGGAATGAAAAACTGTTTTTT. It specifies CASSLIEGRNEKLFF.

The chain uses TRBV7-9 and TRBJ2-3; 14 bases agree with TRBD2. The germline CDR1 and CDR2 sequences are SEHNR and FQNEAQ (reference sequence). This CDR3 comprises 14 residues. Trimming cost V 6 bases and J 4 bases; bases outside gene matches: 0. CDR3 DNA sequence: TGTGCCAGCAGGACTAGCGGGGGGGCAGATACGCAGTATTTT. As protein: CASRTSGGADTQYF.

This chain uses TRBV25-1 with TRBJ2-5; D is unresolved. This CDR3 contains 14 residues. Germline V lookup: CDR1 MGHDK, CDR2 SYGVNS. V was cut by 2 bases and J by 4 bases, with 11 bases left in between. CDR3 in DNA: TGTGCCAGCAGTGAAAGAGGCCACGGAGAGACCCAGTACTTC. Its protein product is CASSERGHGETQYF. The full variable domain, rest sourced from reference TRBV25-1 and TRBJ2-5, is EADIYQTPRYLVIGTGKKITLECSQTMGHDKMYWYQQDPGMELHLIHYSYGVNSTEKGDLSSESTVSRIRTEHFPLTLESARPSHTSQYLCASSERGHGETQYFGPGTRLLVL.

The chain couples TRBV10-3 to TRBJ2-3, with 8 bases that match TRBD2. From germline, CDR1 is ENHRY and CDR2 SYGVKD. J lost 5 bases, V lost 2 bases, and 0 bases had no gene match. The CDR3 length is 13 residues. CDR3 amino acids: CAISERGGDTQYF. The DNA of the CDR3 is TGTGCCATCAGTGAGCGGGGGGGAGATACGCAGTATTTT.